This T cell receptor beta chain emerged from a study of OX40 agonist ivuxolimab in advanced cancers. Looking at the study overall: Ivuxolimab is a fully human IgG2 antibody that activates OX40 (CD134). Under the entry rules, prior anti-PD-1, anti-PD-L1 or anti-CTLA-4 therapy was allowed, and about 40% had some.

There are 15 residues in the CDR3. CDR1 SGHRS and CDR2 YFSETQ come from the germline V gene. V lost 5 bases, J lost 3 bases, and 8 bases stayed unmatched. Sequencing used immunoSEQ multiplex PCR; TCRdb keeps in-frame clones, though not all of them. The sample has roughly 70,000 clones; about 87% are singletons. This chain links TRBV5-1 with TRBJ2-5, with 9 bases matching TRBD1. The origin of this receptor is an adult with an advanced solid tumor such as melanoma, head and neck, liver or kidney cancer. The specimen was CD4+ or CD8+ T cells sorted from blood, collected in a trial of the OX40 agonist ivuxolimab. The CDR3 coding sequence is TGCGCCAGCAGTTTCACAGGGGGCACGGAAGAGACCCAGTACTTC. It translates to CASSFTGGTEETQYF.